This TCR beta chain was captured in a study of OX40 agonist ivuxolimab in advanced cancers. The study's findings and limits: CD4+ and CD8+ blood T cells expanded clonally by week 6 at 0.1 to 3.0 mg/kg.

The germline gives CDR1 SGHTA, CDR2 FQGNSA. V shed 3 bases and J shed 8 bases, with 13 bases lying between them. The CDR3 has 13 residues. TCRdb's table, derived via immunoSEQ multiplex PCR, lists solely in-frame clones and lacks some. Of tens of thousands of clones in the sample, 80% to 90% were seen once. With regard to this clone: Its antigen remains unidentified.

This TCR came from an adult with an advanced solid tumor such as melanoma, head and neck, liver or kidney cancer. The genes are TRBV7-2 and TRBJ1-2; D call uncertain. The sample was CD4+ or CD8+ T cells sorted from blood, taken in a trial of the OX40 agonist ivuxolimab. CDR3 DNA sequence: TGTGCCAGCAGCTTCGCCGGTGGGCAAGGCTACACCTTC. It yields the protein CASSFAGGQGYTF.